Below are 12 T cell receptor beta chains sequenced from a single sample in a study of blood T cells in healthy people across ages. A second PCR, run for roughly 7 to 12 cycles, used a sample-barcoded 5' primer plus a J-beta primer mix. TCRdb reprocessed the 5' RACE reads with MiXCR, giving one entry per CDR3 protein. There are hundreds of thousands of distinct CDR3 sequences in the sample; 40% to 50% occur only once, and around 32% lies in the top ten. Input material: blood. These receptors were obtained from an elderly man in good health.

A few counts support this clonotype. V usage is TRBV27 and J usage is TRBJ2-5; D is unresolved. CDR1 and CDR2 from the germline V gene are MNHEY and SMNVEV (reference sequence). The CDR3 totals 14 residues. Trimming shortened V by 3 bases and J by 2 bases, and 10 bases separated the two germline ends. As DNA, the CDR3 is TGTGCCAGCAGTTTCCTCGACACACAAGAGACCCAGTACTTC. Translated, it gives CASSFLDTQETQYF.

There are a few counts of this clonotype. The rearrangement uses TRBV7-9 and TRBJ1-6; D call uncertain. CDR1 SEHNR and CDR2 FQNEAQ come from the germline V gene (reference sequence). The CDR3 has 16 residues. The V end was cut by 4 bases, the J end by 14 bases, with 24 bases between. As DNA, the CDR3 is TGTGCCAGCAGCTCACAACCCCTCTCGATGCCCCCCACCCTCCACTTT. Amino acid sequence: CASSSQPLSMPPTLHF.

The rearrangement joins TRBV7-2 to TRBJ2-1; 14 bases line up with TRBD2. The V segment lost 7 bases and the J segment 13 bases; nucleotides outside the gene matches: 9. CDR3 size: 14 residues. CDR1 is SGHTA and CDR2 is FQGNSA in the germline V gene. Written as DNA, the CDR3 is TGTGCCAGCACCTCGACTAGCGGGGGGGAGACCCAGTTCTTC. This codes for CASTSTSGGETQFF.

This chain links TRBV5-1 with TRBJ2-5; D call uncertain. CDR3 length: 14 residues. Trimming cost V 0 bases and J 3 bases, with 9 bases left between them. Germline V lookup: CDR1 SGHRS, CDR2 YFSETQ. CDR3 nucleotides: TGCGCCAGCAGCTTGGAGGGCAGAAAAGAGACCCAGTACTTC. Protein sequence: CASSLEGRKETQYF.

This chain uses TRBV7-2 with TRBJ2-7, with D maybe TRBD1 (5 bases). CDR1 SGHTA and CDR2 FQGNSA come from the germline V gene. The germline V and J ends were trimmed by 4 bases and 0 bases, with 16 bases remaining between them. This CDR3 is 16 amino acids long. CDR3 residues: CASSSHRGRRSYEQYF. The CDR3 DNA reads TGTGCCAGCAGCTCCCATAGGGGTCGGCGCTCCTACGAGCAGTACTTC.

This chain links TRBV9 with TRBJ2-2; 7 bases match TRBD1. Germline V gene data show CDR1 as SGDLS and CDR2 as YYNGEE. The length of the CDR3 is 16 residues. V was clipped by 0 bases and J by 1 base; unmatched bases: 3. This chain's CDR3 is CASSVGGTENTGELFF. Here the CDR3 DNA reads TGTGCCAGCAGCGTAGGAGGGACAGAGAACACCGGGGAGCTGTTTTTT.

Worth noting for this clonotype: A much larger clone lies one base from this, so it may be a read error. This chain connects TRBV29-1 to TRBJ2-5; 9 nucleotides agree with TRBD2. V lost 8 bases and J lost 2; bases outside the gene matches: 9. This CDR3 has 14 amino acids. CDR1 is SQVTM and CDR2 is ANQGSEA in the germline V gene. The CDR3 coding sequence is TGCAGCCCTGGACGAGCGGGGGGACAAGAGACCCAGTACTTC. This translates into CSPGRAGGQETQYF.

Comments on this clonotype: Possible read error: a much larger clone is one base away. This rearrangement joins TRBV7-3 to TRBJ2-5, with D possibly TRBD2 on 7 matching bases. This CDR3 has 15 amino acids. V was shortened by 5 bases and J by 11 bases, with 24 bases between the two germline ends. The germline V gene has CDR1 SGHTA and CDR2 FQGTGA. In nucleotides, the CDR3 is TGTGCCAGCAGCCCCCGGGGGGCTACGTACAATGAGCAGTACTTC. Protein sequence: CASSPRGATYNEQYF.

This clonotype was picked up a small number of times. V and J are TRBV4-1 and TRBJ2-3, with TRBD1 matching over 7 bases. Trimming took 5 bases from V and 3 from J; bases not matched to a gene: 11. The CDR3 length is 16 residues. Germline V lookup: CDR1 MGHRA, CDR2 YSYEKL. Written as DNA, the CDR3 is TGCGCCAGCAGCGATACCGGGACAGAAATAACAGATACGCAGTATTTT. Amino acids: CASSDTGTEITDTQYF.

In this sample, this clonotype turned up a few times. The V call is TRBV5-1, the J call TRBJ2-2, with TRBD1 identical over 11 bases. The germline gives CDR1 SGHRS, CDR2 YFSETQ. This CDR3 is built from 17 residues. With V trimmed by 2 bases and J by 4 bases, 7 bases remained unmatched. CDR3 nucleotides: TGCGCCAGCAGCTTTCCGGACAGGGGGCGCTTCACCGGGGAGCTGTTTTTT. Protein: CASSFPDRGRFTGELFF.

CDR3 sequence (DNA): TGTGCCAGCAGCCTCCAGGGAGGGACTCCGACGCAGTATTTT. Translation gives CASSLQGGTPTQYF. This chain connects TRBV6-2 or TRBV6-3 to TRBJ2-3; 7 bases match TRBD2. Germline V CDR1 and CDR2: MNHEY, SVGEGT. V dropped 6 bases and J dropped 9; count of bases not matched to a gene: 12. The CDR3 spans 14 residues.

This clonotype was picked up many times. The V call is TRBV10-3, the J call TRBJ1-6; 12 nucleotides agree with TRBD1. This CDR3 has 14 residues. Germline CDR1 is ENHRY and CDR2 is SYGVKD. V lost 5 bases, J lost 14 bases, and 7 bases stayed unmatched. The CDR3 region has the DNA TGTGCCATCAGTTCGGGACAGGGGGCTTTCACCCTCCACTTT. Protein sequence: CAISSGQGAFTLHF.